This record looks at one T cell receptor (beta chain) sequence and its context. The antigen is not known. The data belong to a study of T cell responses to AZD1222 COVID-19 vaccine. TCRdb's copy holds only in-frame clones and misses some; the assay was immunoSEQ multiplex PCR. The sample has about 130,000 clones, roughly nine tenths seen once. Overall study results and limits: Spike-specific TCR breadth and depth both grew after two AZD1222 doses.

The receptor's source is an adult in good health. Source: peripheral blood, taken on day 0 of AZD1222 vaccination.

The CDR3 DNA is TGTGCCAGCAGCGCGGACAGGGGACAGAACACCGGGGAGCTGTTTTTT. Residues: CASSADRGQNTGELFF. The chain carries TRBV9 and TRBJ2-2, with 9 bases that match TRBD1. J was trimmed by 1 base and V by 3 bases; bases with no gene match: 4. Germline CDR1 is SGDLS and CDR2 is YYNGEE. This CDR3 has 16 residues.